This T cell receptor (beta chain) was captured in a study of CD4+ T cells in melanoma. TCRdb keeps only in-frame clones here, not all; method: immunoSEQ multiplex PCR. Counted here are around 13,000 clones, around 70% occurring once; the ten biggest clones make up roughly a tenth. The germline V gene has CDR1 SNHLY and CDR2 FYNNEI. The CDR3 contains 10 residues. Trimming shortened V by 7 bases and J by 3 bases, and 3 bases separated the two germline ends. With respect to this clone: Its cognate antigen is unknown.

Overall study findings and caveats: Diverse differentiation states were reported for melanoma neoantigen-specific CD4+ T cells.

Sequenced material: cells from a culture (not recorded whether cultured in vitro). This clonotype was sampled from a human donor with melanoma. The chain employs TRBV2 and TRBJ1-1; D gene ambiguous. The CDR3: CASKYTEAFF. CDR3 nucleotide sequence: TGTGCCAGCAAGTACACTGAAGCTTTCTTT.